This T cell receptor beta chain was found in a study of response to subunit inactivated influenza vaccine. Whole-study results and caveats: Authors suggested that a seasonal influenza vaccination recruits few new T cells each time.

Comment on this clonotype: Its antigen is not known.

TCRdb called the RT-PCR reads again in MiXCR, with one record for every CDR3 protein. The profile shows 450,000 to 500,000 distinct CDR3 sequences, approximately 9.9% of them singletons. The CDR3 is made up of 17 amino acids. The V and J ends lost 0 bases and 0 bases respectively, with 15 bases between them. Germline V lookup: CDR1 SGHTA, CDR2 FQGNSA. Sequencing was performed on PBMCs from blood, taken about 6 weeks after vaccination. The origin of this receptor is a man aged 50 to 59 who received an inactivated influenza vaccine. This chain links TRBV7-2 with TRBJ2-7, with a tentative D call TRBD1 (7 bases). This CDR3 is CASSLAAGTDYSYEQYF. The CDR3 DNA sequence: TGTGCCAGCAGCTTAGCGGCGGGGACAGATTACTCCTACGAGCAGTACTTC.